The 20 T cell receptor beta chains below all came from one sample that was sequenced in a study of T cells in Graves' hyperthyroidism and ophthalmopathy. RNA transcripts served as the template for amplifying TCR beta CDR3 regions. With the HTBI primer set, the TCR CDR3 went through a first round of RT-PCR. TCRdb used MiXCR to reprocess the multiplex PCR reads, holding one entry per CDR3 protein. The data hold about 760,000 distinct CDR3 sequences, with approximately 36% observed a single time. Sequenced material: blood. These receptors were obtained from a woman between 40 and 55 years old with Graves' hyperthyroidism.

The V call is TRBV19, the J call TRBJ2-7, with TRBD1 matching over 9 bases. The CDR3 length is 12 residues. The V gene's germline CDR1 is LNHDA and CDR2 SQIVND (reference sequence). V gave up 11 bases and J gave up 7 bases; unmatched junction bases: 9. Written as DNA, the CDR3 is TGTGCCTCGAGACAGGGGGACTTGGAGCAGTACTTC. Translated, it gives CASRQGDLEQYF.

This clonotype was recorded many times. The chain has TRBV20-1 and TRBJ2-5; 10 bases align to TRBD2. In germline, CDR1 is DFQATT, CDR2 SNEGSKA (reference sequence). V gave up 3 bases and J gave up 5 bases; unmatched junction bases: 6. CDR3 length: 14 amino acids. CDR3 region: CSASALAGKETQYF. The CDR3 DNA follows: TGCAGTGCTAGCGCACTAGCGGGAAAGGAGACCCAGTACTTC.

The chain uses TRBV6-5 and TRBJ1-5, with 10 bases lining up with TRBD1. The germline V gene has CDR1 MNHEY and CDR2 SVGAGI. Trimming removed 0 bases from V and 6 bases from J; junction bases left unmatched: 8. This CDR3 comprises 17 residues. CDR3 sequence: CASSYSRDRGSGQPQHF. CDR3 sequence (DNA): TGTGCCAGCAGTTACTCGCGGGACAGGGGATCGGGTCAGCCCCAGCATTTT.

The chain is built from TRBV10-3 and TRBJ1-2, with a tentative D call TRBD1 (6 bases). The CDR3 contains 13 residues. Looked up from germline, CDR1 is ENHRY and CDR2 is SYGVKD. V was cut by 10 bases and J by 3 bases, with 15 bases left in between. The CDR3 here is CATNREGDYGYTF. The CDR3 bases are TGTGCCACCAACAGGGAAGGGGACTATGGCTACACCTTC.

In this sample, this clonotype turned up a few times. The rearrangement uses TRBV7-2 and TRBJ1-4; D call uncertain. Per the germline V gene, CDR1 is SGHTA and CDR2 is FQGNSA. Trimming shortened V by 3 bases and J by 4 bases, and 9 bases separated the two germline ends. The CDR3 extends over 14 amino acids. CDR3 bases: TGTGCCAGCAGCTTGAACAGAATTAATGAAAAACTGTTTTTT. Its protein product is CASSLNRINEKLFF.

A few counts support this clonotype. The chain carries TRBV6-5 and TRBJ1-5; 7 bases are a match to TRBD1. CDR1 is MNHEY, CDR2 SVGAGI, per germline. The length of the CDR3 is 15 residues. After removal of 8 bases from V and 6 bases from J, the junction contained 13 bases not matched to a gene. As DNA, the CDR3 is TGTGCCAGCGATAAAGGACAGGAAGGAAGTCAGCCCCAGCATTTT. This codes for CASDKGQEGSQPQHF.

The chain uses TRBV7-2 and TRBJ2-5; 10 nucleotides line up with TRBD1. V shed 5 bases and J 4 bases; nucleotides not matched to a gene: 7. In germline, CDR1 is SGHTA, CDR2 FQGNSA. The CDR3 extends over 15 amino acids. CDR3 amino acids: CASSAVGDRGETQYF. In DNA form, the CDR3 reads TGTGCCAGCAGCGCCGTTGGGGACAGGGGAGAGACCCAGTACTTC.

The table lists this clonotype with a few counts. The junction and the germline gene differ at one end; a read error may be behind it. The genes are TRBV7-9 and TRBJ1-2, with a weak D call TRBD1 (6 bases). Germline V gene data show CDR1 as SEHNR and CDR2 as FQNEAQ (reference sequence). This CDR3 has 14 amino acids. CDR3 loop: CASSQGPSSYGYTF. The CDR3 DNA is TGCGCCAGCAGCCAGGGGCCCTCATCTTATGGCTACACCTTC.

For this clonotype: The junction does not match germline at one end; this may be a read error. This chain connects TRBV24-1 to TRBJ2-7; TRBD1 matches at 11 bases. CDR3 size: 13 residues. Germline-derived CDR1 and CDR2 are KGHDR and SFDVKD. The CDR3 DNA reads TGTGCCACCAGTGACCCCATGGACAGGGGGCTCCACTTC. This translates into CATSDPMDRGLHF.

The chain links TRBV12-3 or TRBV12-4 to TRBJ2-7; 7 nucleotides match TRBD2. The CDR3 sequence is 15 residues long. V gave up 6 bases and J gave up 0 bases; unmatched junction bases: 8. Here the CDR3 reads CASSPQGGSSYEQYF. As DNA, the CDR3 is TGTGCCAGCAGCCCCCAGGGAGGGAGCTCCTACGAGCAGTACTTC.

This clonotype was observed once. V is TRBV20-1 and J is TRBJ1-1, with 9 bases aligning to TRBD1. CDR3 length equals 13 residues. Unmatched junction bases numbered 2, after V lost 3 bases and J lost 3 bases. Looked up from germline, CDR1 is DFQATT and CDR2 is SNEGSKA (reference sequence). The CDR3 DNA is TGCAGTGCTAGCCGGGACAGGGACACTGAAGCTTTCTTT. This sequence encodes CSASRDRDTEAFF.

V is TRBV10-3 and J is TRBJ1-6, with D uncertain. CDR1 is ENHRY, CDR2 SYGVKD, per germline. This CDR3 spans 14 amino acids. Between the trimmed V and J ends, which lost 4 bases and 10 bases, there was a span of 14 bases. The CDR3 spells CAISGTGRGSPLHF. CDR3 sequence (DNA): TGTGCCATCAGTGGAACCGGACGGGGATCACCCCTCCACTTT.

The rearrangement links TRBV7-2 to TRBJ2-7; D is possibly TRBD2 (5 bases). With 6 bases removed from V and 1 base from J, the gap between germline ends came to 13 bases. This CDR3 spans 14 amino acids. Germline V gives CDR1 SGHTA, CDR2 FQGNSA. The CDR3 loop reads CASRVMEDSYEQYF. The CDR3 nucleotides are TGTGCCAGCAGGGTTATGGAGGATTCCTACGAGCAGTACTTC.

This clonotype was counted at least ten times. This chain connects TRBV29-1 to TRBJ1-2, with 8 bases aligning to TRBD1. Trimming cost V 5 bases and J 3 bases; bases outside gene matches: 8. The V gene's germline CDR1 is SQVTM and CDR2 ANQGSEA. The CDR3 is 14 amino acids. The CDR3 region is CSVTRQGRDYGYTF. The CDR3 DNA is TGCAGCGTTACCCGACAGGGGCGAGACTATGGCTACACCTTC.

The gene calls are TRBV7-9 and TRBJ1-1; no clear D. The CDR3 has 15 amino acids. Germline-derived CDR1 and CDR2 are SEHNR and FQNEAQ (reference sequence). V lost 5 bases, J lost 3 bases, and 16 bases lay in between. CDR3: CASSLSLGSDTEAFF. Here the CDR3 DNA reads TGTGCCAGCAGCCTGAGCTTGGGGAGTGACACTGAAGCTTTCTTT.

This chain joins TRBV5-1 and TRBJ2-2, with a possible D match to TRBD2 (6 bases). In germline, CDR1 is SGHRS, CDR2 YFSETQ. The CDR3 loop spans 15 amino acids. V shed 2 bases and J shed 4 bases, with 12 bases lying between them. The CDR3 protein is CASSFQGGTTGELFF. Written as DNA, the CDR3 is TGCGCCAGCAGCTTCCAGGGAGGAACCACCGGGGAGCTGTTTTTT.

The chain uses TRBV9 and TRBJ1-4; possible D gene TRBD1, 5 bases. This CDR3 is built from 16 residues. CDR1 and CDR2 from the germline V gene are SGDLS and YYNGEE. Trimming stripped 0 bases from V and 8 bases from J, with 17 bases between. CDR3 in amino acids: CASSVGATSGGEKLFF. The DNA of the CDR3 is TGTGCCAGCAGCGTAGGGGCAACTAGCGGGGGAGAAAAACTGTTTTTT.

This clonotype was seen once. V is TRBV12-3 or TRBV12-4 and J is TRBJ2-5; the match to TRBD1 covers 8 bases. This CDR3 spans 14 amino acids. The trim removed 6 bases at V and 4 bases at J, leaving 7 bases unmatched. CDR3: CASRSDRGGETQYF. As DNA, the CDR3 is TGTGCCAGCAGGAGCGACAGGGGTGGAGAGACCCAGTACTTC.

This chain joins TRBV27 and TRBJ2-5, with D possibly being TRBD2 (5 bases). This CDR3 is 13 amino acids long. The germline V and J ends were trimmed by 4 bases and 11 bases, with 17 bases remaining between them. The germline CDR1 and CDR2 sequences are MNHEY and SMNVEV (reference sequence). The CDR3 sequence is CASSYGDLREQYF. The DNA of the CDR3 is TGTGCCAGCAGTTACGGGGATCTGCGTGAGCAGTACTTC.

The CDR3 loop is CASGQSSNQPQHF. CDR3 DNA sequence: TGTGCCAGCGGACAGAGTAGCAATCAGCCCCAGCATTTT. The rearrangement links TRBV18 to TRBJ1-5; D is perhaps TRBD1 (6 bases). The length of the CDR3 is 13 residues. V lost 8 bases, J lost 0 bases, and 8 bases lay in between. Germline loops: CDR1 KGHSH, CDR2 LQKENI.